The 11 T cell receptor beta chains below all came from one sample that was sequenced in a study of shared clonotypes between healthy human individuals. Sequencing was performed with immunoSEQ multiplex PCR; in TCRdb, only in-frame clones are kept and a portion is missing. The sample includes over a million clones, roughly 74% of them seen just once. Sequenced sample: memory CD4+ T cells from PBMCs. Subset defined: CD45RA-negative fraction. The receptors were gathered from a man younger than 35 in good health. Some clones in this sample may be carry-over from other donors' samples.

The CDR3 DNA is TGCGCCAGCAGCTTGGCTAGTGCCATCTACGAGCAGTACTTC. Protein sequence: CASSLASAIYEQYF. The rearrangement uses TRBV5-1 and TRBJ2-7, with D hard to call. With 0 bases removed from V and 3 bases from J, the gap between germline ends came to 10 bases. The germline V gene has CDR1 SGHRS and CDR2 YFSETQ. The CDR3 runs 14 residues.

As for this clone: In the same sample, other DNA sequences code for this CDR3. This chain joins TRBV20-1 and TRBJ2-3; D call uncertain. CDR1 is DFQATT, CDR2 SNEGSKA, per germline (reference sequence). This CDR3 has 11 residues. Between the trimmed V and J ends, which lost 4 bases and 3 bases, there was a span of 5 bases. CDR3 bases: TGCAGTGCTACTCAGACAGATACGCAGTATTTT. Its translation is CSATQTDTQYF.

This clone was recorded once. The chain employs TRBV30 and TRBJ2-3, with 10 bases fitting TRBD2. Germline values: CDR1 GTSNPN, CDR2 SVGIG (reference sequence). Trimming took 3 bases from V and 5 from J; bases not matched to a gene: 8. CDR3 length: 15 residues. CDR3 loop: CAWRQAGGLGDTQYF. In DNA, the CDR3 is TGTGCCTGGAGGCAAGCGGGAGGGCTGGGAGATACGCAGTATTTT.

The rearrangement joins TRBV27 to TRBJ1-2; D unresolved. This CDR3 has 16 residues. Germline V gene sequence: CDR1 MNHEY, CDR2 SMNVEV (reference sequence). The V gene lost 6 bases and the J gene lost 4 bases, with 21 bases spanning the gap. The CDR3 DNA follows: TGTGCCAGCAGAGGTCTGGAGGGAAGGGATCTCTATGGCTACACCTTC. Protein sequence: CASRGLEGRDLYGYTF.

As DNA, the CDR3 is TGTGCCAGCAGTTCACGGACAGGGGGCGATGAGCAGTTCTTC. Translation gives CASSSRTGGDEQFF. The gene calls are TRBV28 and TRBJ2-1; TRBD1 matches 11 bases. Germline CDR1 MDHEN, CDR2 SYDVKM. V shed 4 bases and J 8 bases; nucleotides not matched to a gene: 4. This CDR3 is built from 14 residues.

On this clone itself: Other DNA sequences in this specimen translate into the identical CDR3. The chain uses TRBV5-1 and TRBJ2-5; D ambiguous. This CDR3 is 11 amino acids long. V lost 1 base and J lost 5, with 3 bases in between. Germline CDR1 is SGHRS and CDR2 is YFSETQ. CDR3 loop: CASSLRETQYF. CDR3 DNA sequence: TGCGCCAGCAGCTTGAGGGAGACCCAGTACTTC.

CDR3 residues: CATSSLQGVGGYTF. Here the CDR3 DNA reads TGTGCCACCAGCAGCCTACAGGGGGTGGGTGGCTACACCTTC. This rearrangement joins TRBV15 to TRBJ1-2; 8 bases are a match to TRBD1. CDR3 length equals 14 residues. Germline V gene data show CDR1 as LNHNV and CDR2 as YYDKDF (reference sequence). V trimming: 3 bases; J trimming: 7 bases; junction bases outside the gene matches: 7.

This sequence joins TRBV27 and TRBJ2-3, with a weak D call TRBD2 (5 bases). Trimming shortened V by 7 bases and J by 1 base, and 12 bases separated the two germline ends. The CDR3 extends over 14 amino acids. The germline V gene encodes CDR1 MNHEY and CDR2 SMNVEV (reference sequence). The DNA of the CDR3 is TGTGCCAGCACTCGAGGGAGAGGCACAGATACGCAGTATTTT. Residues: CASTRGRGTDTQYF.

DNA of the CDR3: TGTGCCAGCAGTTCCAACTCGTTAGCCCGCTCCTACGAGCAGTACTTC. It is translated as CASSSNSLARSYEQYF. The chain combines TRBV6-5 with TRBJ2-7; D is uncertain. The CDR3 covers 16 residues. Trimming removed 4 bases at V and 0 bases at J, with 16 bases between. CDR1 and CDR2 from the germline V gene are MNHEY and SVGAGI.

The rearrangement uses TRBV7-3 and TRBJ2-1; 8 positions agree with TRBD2. V lost 5 bases to trimming and J lost 4 bases; unmatched junction nucleotides: 7. Germline loops: CDR1 SGHTA, CDR2 FQGTGA. The CDR3 totals 15 residues. CDR3 loop: CASSLAAGDYNEQFF. The CDR3 DNA is TGTGCCAGCAGCCTGGCAGCGGGGGATTACAATGAGCAGTTCTTC. Together with reference TRBV7-3 and TRBJ2-1, the CDR3 gives the full variable domain: GAGVSQTPSNKVTEKGKYVELRCDPISGHTALYWYRQSLGQGPEFLIYFQGTGAADDSGLPNDRFFAVRPEGSVSTLKIQRTERGDSAVYLCASSLAAGDYNEQFFGPGTRLTVL.

The CDR3 sequence: CASSLGGASGNLYEQYF. The CDR3 DNA follows: TGTGCCAGCAGCTTAGGGGGAGCTAGCGGAAACCTTTACGAGCAGTACTTC. This rearrangement joins TRBV7-2 to TRBJ2-7; 7 nucleotides agree with TRBD2. CDR1 is SGHTA, CDR2 FQGNSA, per germline. The CDR3 sequence is 17 residues long. J was trimmed by 4 bases and V by 1 base; bases with no gene match: 13.